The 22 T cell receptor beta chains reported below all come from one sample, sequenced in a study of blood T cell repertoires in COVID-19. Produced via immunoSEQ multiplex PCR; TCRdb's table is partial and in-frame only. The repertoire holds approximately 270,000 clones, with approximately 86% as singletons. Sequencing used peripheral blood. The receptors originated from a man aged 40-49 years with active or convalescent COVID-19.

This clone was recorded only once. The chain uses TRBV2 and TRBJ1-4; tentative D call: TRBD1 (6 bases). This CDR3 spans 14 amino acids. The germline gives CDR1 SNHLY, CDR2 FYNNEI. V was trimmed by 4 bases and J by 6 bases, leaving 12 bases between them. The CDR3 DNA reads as TGTGCCAGCAGTGTTCAGGGGCCGGATGAAAAACTGTTTTTT. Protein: CASSVQGPDEKLFF.

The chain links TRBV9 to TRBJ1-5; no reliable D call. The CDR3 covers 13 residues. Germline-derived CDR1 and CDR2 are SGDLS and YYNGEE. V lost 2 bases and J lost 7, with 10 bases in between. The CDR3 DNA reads TGTGCCAGCAGCGTTCGTCCCCTCCAGCCCCAGCATTTT. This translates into CASSVRPLQPQHF. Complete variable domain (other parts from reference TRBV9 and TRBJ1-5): DSGVTQTPKHLITATGQRVTLRCSPRSGDLSVYWYQQSLDQGLQFLIQYYNGEERAKGNILERFSAQQFPDLHSELNLSSLELGDSALYFCASSVRPLQPQHFGDGTRLSIL.

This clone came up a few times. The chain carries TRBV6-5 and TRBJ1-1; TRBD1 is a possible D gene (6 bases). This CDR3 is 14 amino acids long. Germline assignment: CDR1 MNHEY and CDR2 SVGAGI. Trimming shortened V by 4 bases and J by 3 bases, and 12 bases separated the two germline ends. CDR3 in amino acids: CASSFSQGDTEAFF. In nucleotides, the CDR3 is TGTGCCAGCAGTTTCTCACAGGGCGACACTGAAGCTTTCTTT.

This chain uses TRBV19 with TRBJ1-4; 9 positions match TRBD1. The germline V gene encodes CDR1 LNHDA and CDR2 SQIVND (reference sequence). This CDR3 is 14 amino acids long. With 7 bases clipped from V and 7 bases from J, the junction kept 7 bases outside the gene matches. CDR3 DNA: TGTGCCAGTATGAAACAGGGGGCGGGTGAAAAACTGTTTTTT. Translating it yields CASMKQGAGEKLFF. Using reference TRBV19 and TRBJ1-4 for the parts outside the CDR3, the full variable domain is DGGITQSPKYLFRKEGQNVTLSCEQNLNHDAMYWYRQDPGQGLRLIYYSQIVNDFQKGDIAEGYSVSREKKESFPLTVTSAQKNPTAFYLCASMKQGAGEKLFFGSGTQLSVL.

CDR3 residues: CASSVDPGGEDTQYF. The CDR3 bases are TGTGCCAGCAGCGTAGACCCGGGAGGGGAAGATACGCAGTATTTT. This chain connects TRBV9 to TRBJ2-3; 8 bases agree with TRBD2. This CDR3 has 15 amino acids. Germline lookup yields CDR1 SGDLS and CDR2 YYNGEE. The V gene end was trimmed by 0 bases and the J gene end by 5 bases; junction bases not matched to a gene: 5.

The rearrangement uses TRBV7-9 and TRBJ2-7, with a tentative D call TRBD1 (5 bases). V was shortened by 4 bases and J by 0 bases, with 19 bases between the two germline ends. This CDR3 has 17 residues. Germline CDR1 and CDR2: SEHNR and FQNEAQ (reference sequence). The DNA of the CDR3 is TGTGCCAGCAGCTCACAAGCATTGGGGCAAAGCTCCTACGAGCAGTACTTC. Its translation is CASSSQALGQSSYEQYF.

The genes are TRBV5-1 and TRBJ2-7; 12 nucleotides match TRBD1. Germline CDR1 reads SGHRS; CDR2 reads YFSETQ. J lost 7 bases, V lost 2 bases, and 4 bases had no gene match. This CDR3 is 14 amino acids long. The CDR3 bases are TGCGCCAGCAGCTTCCGGGACAGGGGGCGTGAGCAGTACTTC. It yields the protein CASSFRDRGREQYF.

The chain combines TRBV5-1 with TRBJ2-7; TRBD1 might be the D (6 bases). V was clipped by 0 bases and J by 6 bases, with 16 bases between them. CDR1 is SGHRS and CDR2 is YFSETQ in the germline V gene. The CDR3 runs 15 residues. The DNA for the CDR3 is TGCGCCAGCAGCTTGGAGGATGCAGGGGCCAGCGAGCAGTACTTC. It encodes CASSLEDAGASEQYF.

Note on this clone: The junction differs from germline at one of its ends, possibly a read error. This CDR3 reads CSARDQMGRIF. The CDR3 DNA follows: TGCAGTGCTAGAGATCAGATGGGCAGGATCTTC. The chain combines TRBV20-1 with TRBJ2-1; no firm D call. The CDR3 has 11 amino acids. CDR1 is DFQATT, CDR2 SNEGSKA, per germline (reference sequence).

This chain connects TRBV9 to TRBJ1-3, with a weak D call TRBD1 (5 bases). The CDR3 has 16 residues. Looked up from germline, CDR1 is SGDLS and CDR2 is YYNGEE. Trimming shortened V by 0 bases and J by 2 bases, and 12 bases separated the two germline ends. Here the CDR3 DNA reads TGTGCCAGCAGCGTAGATGGGGGAGGACCTGGAAACACCATATATTTT. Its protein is CASSVDGGGPGNTIYF.

CDR3: CASSVFSGYEQYF. Here the CDR3 DNA reads TGTGCCAGCAGCGTATTTAGCGGCTACGAGCAGTACTTC. V gene TRBV9 combines with J gene TRBJ2-7; the D gene is possibly TRBD2 (6 bases). Trimming shortened V by 1 base and J by 3 bases, and 8 bases separated the two germline ends. CDR3 length: 13 residues. Germline V gene sequence: CDR1 SGDLS, CDR2 YYNGEE.

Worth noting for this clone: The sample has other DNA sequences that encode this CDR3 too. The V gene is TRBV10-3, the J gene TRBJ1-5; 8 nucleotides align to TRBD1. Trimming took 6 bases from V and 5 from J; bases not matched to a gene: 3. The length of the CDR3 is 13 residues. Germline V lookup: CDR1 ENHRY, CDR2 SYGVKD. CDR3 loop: CAISDRGDQPQHF. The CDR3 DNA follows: TGTGCCATCAGCGACAGGGGTGATCAGCCCCAGCATTTT.

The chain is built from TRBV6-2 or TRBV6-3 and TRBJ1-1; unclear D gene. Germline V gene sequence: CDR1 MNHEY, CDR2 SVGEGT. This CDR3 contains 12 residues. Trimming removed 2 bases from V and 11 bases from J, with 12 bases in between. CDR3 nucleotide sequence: TGTGCCAGCAGTTACGGCTGGGTTAGCGCTTTCTTT. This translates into CASSYGWVSAFF.

The CDR3 region is CASSVEGIWETQYF. The CDR3 coding sequence is TGTGCCAGCAGCGTAGAGGGGATTTGGGAGACCCAGTACTTC. The rearrangement joins TRBV9 to TRBJ2-5, with D possibly matching TRBD1 (5 bases). Trimming left V 0 bases short and J 5 bases short, with 11 bases between. The CDR3 sequence is 14 residues long. CDR1 and CDR2 (germline): SGDLS, YYNGEE.

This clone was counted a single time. CDR3 region: CSVAVTNEKLFF. The CDR3 region has the DNA TGCAGCGTTGCTGTAACTAATGAAAAACTGTTTTTT. The chain has TRBV29-1 and TRBJ1-4; D unresolved. The CDR3 is 12 amino acids. The ends were cut back, 4 bases at V and 1 base at J, with 4 bases in the middle. Germline CDR1 and CDR2: SQVTM and ANQGSEA.

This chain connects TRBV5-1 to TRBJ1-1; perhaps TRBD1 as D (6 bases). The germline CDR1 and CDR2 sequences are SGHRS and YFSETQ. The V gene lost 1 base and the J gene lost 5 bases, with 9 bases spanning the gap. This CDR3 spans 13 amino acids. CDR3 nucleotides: TGCGCCAGCAGCTTGTCAGGGGCGACTGAAGCTTTCTTT. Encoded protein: CASSLSGATEAFF. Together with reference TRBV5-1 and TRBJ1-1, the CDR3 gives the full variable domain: KAGVTQTPRYLIKTRGQQVTLSCSPISGHRSVSWYQQTPGQGLQFLFEYFSETQRNKGNFPGRFSGRQFSNSRSEMNVSTLELGDSALYLCASSLSGATEAFFGQGTRLTVV.

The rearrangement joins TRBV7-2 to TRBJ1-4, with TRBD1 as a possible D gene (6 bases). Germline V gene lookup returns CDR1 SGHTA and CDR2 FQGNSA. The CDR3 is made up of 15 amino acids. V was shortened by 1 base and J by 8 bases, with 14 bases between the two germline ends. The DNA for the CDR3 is TGTGCCAGCAGCTTAGAGGGGTCAGGGGACGAAAAACTGTTTTTT. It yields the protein CASSLEGSGDEKLFF.

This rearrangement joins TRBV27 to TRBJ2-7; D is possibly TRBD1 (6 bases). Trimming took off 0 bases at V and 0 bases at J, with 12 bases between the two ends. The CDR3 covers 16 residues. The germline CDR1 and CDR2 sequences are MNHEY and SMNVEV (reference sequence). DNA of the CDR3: TGTGCCAGCAGTTTATCTGACAGGAGGAGCTCCTACGAGCAGTACTTC. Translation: CASSLSDRRSSYEQYF.

CDR3 region: CASDRDRGIETQYF. The DNA of the CDR3 is TGTGCCAGCGACCGGGACAGGGGGATAGAGACCCAGTACTTC. The rearrangement joins TRBV6-5 to TRBJ2-5; 11 bases are a match to TRBD1. The V and J ends lost 8 bases and 4 bases, in that order; junction bases with no gene match: 6. Germline V gene lookup returns CDR1 MNHEY and CDR2 SVGAGI. This CDR3 is 14 amino acids long.

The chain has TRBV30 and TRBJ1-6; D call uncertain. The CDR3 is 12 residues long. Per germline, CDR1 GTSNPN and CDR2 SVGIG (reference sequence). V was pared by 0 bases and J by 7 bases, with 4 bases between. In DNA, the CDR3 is TGTGCCTGGAGTGTGTTAAATTCACCCCTCCACTTT. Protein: CAWSVLNSPLHF.

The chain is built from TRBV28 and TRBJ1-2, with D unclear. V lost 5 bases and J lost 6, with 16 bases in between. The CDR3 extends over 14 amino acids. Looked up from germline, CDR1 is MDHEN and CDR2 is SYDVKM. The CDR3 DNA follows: TGTGCCAGCAGTCCCCCCGGGAGGGTCCATGGCTACACCTTC. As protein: CASSPPGRVHGYTF.

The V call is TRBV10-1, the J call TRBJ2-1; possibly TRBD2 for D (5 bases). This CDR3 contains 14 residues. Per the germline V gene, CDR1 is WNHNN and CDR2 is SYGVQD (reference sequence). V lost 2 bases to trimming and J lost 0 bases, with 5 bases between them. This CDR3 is CASSERDSYNEQFF. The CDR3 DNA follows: TGCGCCAGCAGTGAGCGGGACTCCTACAATGAGCAGTTCTTC.